This T cell receptor beta chain was retrieved from a study of CD8+ T cells in alopecia areata. Study-level information: Treated patients took oral tofacitinib at 5 to 10 mg twice daily.

Notes on the study in general: Scalp clonality, together with expanded CD8+ clones among the top 100, fell significantly with tofacitinib.

Treatment described: oral pan-JAK inhibitor, 5-10 mg twice daily. Peripheral blood and lesional scalp punch biopsies came from alopecia areata patients. cDNA prepared by RNA extraction and subsequent reverse transcription served as the template for sequencing. Sequencing used immunoSEQ multiplex PCR; TCRdb keeps in-frame clones, though not all of them. Of about 120,000 clones in the sample, approximately 53% were seen once. This clone was found a few times. Its specificity is not known. The source was CD4+ T cells sorted from blood, collected at week 4, from a patient treated with tofacitinib. The receptor comes from a human donor with alopecia areata.

CDR3 in amino acids: CAWSRRLGYTF. CDR3 bases: TGTGCCTGGAGTCGGCGACTTGGCTACACCTTC. This sequence joins TRBV30 and TRBJ1-2; D unclear. The germline V and J ends were trimmed by 2 bases and 7 bases, with 8 bases remaining between them. The CDR3 is 11 amino acids. Germline V gene sequence: CDR1 GTSNPN, CDR2 SVGIG (reference sequence).